The clone carrying this T cell receptor (beta chain) was recorded a few times. Regions amplified from RNA transcripts were the TCR beta CDR3 regions. Initially, a first-round RT-PCR of the TCR CDR3 employed the HTBI primer set. Each CDR3 protein is one row after TCRdb ran MiXCR on the multiplex PCR reads. The sample includes 730,000 or so distinct CDR3 sequences, 15% to 20% seen only once; the top ten take approximately 16%. The data are from a study of T cells in Graves' hyperthyroidism and ophthalmopathy. Germline V gives CDR1 LNHDA, CDR2 SQIVND (reference sequence). This CDR3 spans 15 amino acids. V lost 4 bases and J lost 5; bases outside the gene matches: 7.

What was sequenced was blood. J is TRBJ1-5 and V is TRBV19; TRBD1 matches at 8 bases. The source is a woman aged 45-65 years with Graves' hyperthyroidism that later progressed to Graves' ophthalmopathy. The CDR3 sequence is CASSKGTGGYQPQHF. The CDR3 DNA reads TGTGCCAGTAGTAAAGGGACAGGAGGTTATCAGCCCCAGCATTTT.